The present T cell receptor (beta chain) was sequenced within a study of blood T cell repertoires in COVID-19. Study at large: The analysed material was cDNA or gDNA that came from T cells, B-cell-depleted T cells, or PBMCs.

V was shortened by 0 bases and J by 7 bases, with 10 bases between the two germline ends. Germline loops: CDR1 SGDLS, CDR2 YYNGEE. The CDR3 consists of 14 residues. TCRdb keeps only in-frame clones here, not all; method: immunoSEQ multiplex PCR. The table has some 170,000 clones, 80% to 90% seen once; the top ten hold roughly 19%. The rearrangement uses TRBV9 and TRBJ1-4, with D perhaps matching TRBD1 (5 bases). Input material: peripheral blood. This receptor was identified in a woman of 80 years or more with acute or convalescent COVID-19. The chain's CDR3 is CASSVGQGSEKLFF. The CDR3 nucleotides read TGTGCCAGCAGCGTAGGGCAGGGAAGTGAAAAACTGTTTTTT.